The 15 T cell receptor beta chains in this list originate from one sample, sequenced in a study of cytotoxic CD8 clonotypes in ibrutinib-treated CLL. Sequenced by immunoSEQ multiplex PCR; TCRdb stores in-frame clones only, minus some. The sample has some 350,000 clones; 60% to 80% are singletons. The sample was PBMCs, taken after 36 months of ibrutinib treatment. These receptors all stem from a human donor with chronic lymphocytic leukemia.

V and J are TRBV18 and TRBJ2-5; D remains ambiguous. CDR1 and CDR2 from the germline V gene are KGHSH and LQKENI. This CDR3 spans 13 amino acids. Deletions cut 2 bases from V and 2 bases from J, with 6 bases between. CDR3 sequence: CASSPSQQETQYF. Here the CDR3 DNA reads TGTGCCAGCTCACCATCACAGCAAGAGACCCAGTACTTC.

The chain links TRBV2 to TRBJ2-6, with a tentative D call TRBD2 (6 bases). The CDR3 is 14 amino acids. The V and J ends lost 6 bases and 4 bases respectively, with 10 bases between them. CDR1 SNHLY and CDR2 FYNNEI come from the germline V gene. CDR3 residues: CASSPGGGANVLTF. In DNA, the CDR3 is TGTGCCAGCAGCCCCGGAGGGGGGGCCAACGTCCTGACTTTC.

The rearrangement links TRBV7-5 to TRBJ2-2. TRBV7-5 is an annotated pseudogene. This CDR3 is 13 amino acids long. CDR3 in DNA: TGTGCCAGCAGCTTGTCTCGCCCCGGGGAGCTGTTTTTT. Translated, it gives CASSLSRPGELFF.

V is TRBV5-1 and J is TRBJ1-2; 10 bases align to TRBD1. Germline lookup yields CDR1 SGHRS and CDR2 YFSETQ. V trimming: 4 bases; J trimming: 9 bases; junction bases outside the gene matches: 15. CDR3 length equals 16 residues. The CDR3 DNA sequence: TGCGCCAGCAGCCCCCGACTGGGACAGGGGCCTTCCAGCTACACCTTC. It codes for CASSPRLGQGPSSYTF.

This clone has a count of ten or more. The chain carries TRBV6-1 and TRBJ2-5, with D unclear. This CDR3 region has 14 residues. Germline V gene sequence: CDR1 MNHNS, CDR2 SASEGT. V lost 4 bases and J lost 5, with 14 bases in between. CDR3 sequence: CASSGWISGETQYF. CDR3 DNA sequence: TGTGCCAGCAGTGGATGGATAAGTGGGGAGACCCAGTACTTC.

For the CDR3, the DNA is TGCGCCAGCAATCGAGGGACTAGCAGCACAGATACGCAGTATTTT. Its protein is CASNRGTSSTDTQYF. The rearrangement joins TRBV5-1 to TRBJ2-3; TRBD2 matches 9 bases. Trimming removed 6 bases from V and 0 bases from J; junction bases left unmatched: 5. The CDR3 sequence is 15 residues long. CDR1 is SGHRS, CDR2 YFSETQ, per germline.

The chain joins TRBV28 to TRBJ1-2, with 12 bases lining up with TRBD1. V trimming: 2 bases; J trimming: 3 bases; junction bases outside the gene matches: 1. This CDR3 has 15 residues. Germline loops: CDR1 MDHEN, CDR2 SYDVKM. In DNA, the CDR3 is TGTGCCAGCAGTTTACGGGACAGGGGGCACTATGGCTACACCTTC. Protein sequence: CASSLRDRGHYGYTF.

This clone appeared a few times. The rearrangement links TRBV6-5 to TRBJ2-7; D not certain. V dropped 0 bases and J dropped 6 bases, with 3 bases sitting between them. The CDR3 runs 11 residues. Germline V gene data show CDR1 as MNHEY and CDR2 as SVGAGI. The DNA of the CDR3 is TGTGCCAGCAGTTACTCGTTCGAGCAGTACTTC. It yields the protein CASSYSFEQYF.

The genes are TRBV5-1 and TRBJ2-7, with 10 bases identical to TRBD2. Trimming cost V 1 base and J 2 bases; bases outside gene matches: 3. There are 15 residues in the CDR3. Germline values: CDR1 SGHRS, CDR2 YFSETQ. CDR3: CASSLTSGVTYEQYF. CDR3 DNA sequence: TGCGCCAGCAGCTTGACTAGCGGGGTAACCTACGAGCAGTACTTC.

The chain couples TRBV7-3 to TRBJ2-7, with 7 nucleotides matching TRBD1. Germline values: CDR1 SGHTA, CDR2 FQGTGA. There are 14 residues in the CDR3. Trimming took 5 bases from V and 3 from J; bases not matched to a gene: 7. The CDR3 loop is CASSPRQGYYEQYF. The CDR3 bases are TGTGCCAGCAGCCCCCGACAGGGTTACTACGAGCAGTACTTC. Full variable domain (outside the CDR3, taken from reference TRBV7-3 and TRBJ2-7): GAGVSQTPSNKVTEKGKYVELRCDPISGHTALYWYRQSLGQGPEFLIYFQGTGAADDSGLPNDRFFAVRPEGSVSTLKIQRTERGDSAVYLCASSPRQGYYEQYFGPGTRLTVT.

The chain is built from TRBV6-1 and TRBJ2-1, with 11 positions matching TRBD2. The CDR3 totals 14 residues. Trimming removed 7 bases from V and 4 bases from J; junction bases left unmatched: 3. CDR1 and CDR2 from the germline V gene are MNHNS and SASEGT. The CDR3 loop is CASIPSGGYNEQFF. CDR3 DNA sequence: TGTGCCAGCATCCCTAGCGGGGGGTACAATGAGCAGTTCTTC.

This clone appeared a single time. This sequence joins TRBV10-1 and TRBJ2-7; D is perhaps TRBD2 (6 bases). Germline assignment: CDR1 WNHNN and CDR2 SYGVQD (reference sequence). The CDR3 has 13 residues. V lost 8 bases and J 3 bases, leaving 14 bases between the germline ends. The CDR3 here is CASCAGFLYEQYF. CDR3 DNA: TGCGCCAGCTGCGCGGGGTTCCTCTACGAGCAGTACTTC.

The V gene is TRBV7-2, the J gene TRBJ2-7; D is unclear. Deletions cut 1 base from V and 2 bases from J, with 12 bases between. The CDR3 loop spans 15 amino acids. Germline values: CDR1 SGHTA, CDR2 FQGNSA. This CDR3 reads CASSLVLESPYEQYF. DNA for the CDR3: TGTGCCAGCAGCTTAGTCCTAGAATCGCCCTACGAGCAGTACTTC. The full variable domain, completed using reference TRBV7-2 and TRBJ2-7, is GAGVSQSPSNKVTEKGKDVELRCDPISGHTALYWYRQSLGQGLEFLIYFQGNSAPDKSGLPSDRFSAERTGGSVSTLTIQRTQQEDSAVYLCASSLVLESPYEQYFGPGTRLTVT.

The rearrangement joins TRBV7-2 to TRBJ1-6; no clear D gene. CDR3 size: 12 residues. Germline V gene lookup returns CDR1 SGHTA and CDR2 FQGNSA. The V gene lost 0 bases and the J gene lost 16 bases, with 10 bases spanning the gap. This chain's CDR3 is CASSLADSSLHF. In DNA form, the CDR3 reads TGTGCCAGCAGCTTAGCGGACTCTTCACTCCACTTT.

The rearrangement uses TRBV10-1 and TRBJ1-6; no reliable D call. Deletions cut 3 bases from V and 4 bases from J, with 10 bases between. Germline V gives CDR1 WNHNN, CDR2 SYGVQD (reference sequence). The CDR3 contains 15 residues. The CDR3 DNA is TGCGCCAGCAGTGAAGGCAGGAATTATAATTCACCCCTCCACTTT. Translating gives CASSEGRNYNSPLHF.